A single sample gave rise to the 15 T cell receptor beta chains below, sequenced in a study of blood T cell repertoires in COVID-19. Produced via immunoSEQ multiplex PCR; TCRdb's table is partial and in-frame only. The sample lists about 89,000 clones; approximately 82% were seen once. Sequencing was done on a sample of peripheral blood. The source of these receptors is a man between 65 and 85 years old with acute or convalescent COVID-19.

This rearrangement joins TRBV2 to TRBJ1-4, with 9 positions matching TRBD1. Trimming took 10 bases from V and 7 from J; bases not matched to a gene: 13. CDR3 length: 15 residues. The V gene's germline CDR1 is SNHLY and CDR2 FYNNEI. The CDR3 loop reads CATHGQGLGIEKLFF. In DNA, the CDR3 is TGTGCCACCCATGGACAGGGGTTGGGAATTGAAAAACTGTTTTTT.

This clone has just a few counts. V usage is TRBV19 and J usage is TRBJ1-4; TRBD1 matches 7 bases. Looked up from germline, CDR1 is LNHDA and CDR2 is SQIVND (reference sequence). The CDR3 is 12 amino acids. V gave up 6 bases and J gave up 7 bases; unmatched junction bases: 2. DNA for the CDR3: TGTGCCAGTAGGGCAGGGGGTGAAAAACTGTTTTTT. Amino acid sequence: CASRAGGEKLFF.

The V call is TRBV27, the J call TRBJ2-7; D is perhaps TRBD2 (5 bases). The CDR3 spans 13 residues. V gave up 6 bases and J gave up 6 bases, with 15 bases separating them. Germline assignment: CDR1 MNHEY and CDR2 SMNVEV (reference sequence). Here the CDR3 reads CASRLRGYGEQYF. As DNA, the CDR3 is TGTGCCAGCAGACTTCGAGGGTACGGCGAGCAGTACTTC.

The chain employs TRBV4-2 and TRBJ1-3, with 8 bases fitting TRBD1. The germline V gene has CDR1 LGHNA and CDR2 YNFKEQ. This CDR3 region has 16 residues. The ends lost 7 bases at V and 4 bases at J; junction bases unmatched: 12. CDR3 residues: CASTPKSRGRGNTIYF. CDR3 bases: TGTGCCAGCACCCCCAAGTCCAGGGGGCGCGGAAACACCATATATTTT.

The V gene is TRBV29-1, the J gene TRBJ2-2, with 13 nucleotides matching TRBD2. V was pared by 6 bases and J by 6 bases, with 1 base of the junction left unmatched. CDR3 length: 13 amino acids. Per the germline V gene, CDR1 is SQVTM and CDR2 is ANQGSEA. CDR3 sequence reads: CSVLAGGPGELFF. CDR3 DNA sequence: TGCAGCGTACTAGCGGGAGGGCCCGGGGAGCTGTTTTTT.

The chain has TRBV2 and TRBJ2-7; D is possibly TRBD1 (5 bases). Germline lookup yields CDR1 SNHLY and CDR2 FYNNEI. V was cut by 8 bases and J by 5 bases, with 16 bases left in between. The CDR3 covers 13 residues. CDR3: CASRIGRAHEQYF. In nucleotides, the CDR3 is TGTGCCAGCCGAATCGGCAGGGCCCACGAGCAGTACTTC.

This chain uses TRBV24-1 with TRBJ1-5; 7 bases are a match to TRBD1. V was pared by 6 bases and J by 7 bases, with 5 bases of the junction left unmatched. CDR1 and CDR2 from the germline V gene are KGHDR and SFDVKD. The CDR3 is 13 amino acids. The CDR3, as DNA: TGTGCCACCAGTACAGGGGCCAAACAGCCCCAGCATTTT. Translated: CATSTGAKQPQHF.

The rearrangement links TRBV10-1 to TRBJ1-2, with D possibly TRBD1 on 6 matching bases. Germline loops: CDR1 WNHNN, CDR2 SYGVQD (reference sequence). V dropped 2 bases and J dropped 4 bases, with 8 bases sitting between them. The CDR3 totals 13 residues. The CDR3 loop is CASSEDRSYGYTF. The CDR3 DNA follows: TGCGCCAGCAGTGAGGACAGGTCCTATGGCTACACCTTC.

The rearrangement links TRBV24-1 to TRBJ2-3; 9 positions agree with TRBD2. The V gene's germline CDR1 is KGHDR and CDR2 SFDVKD. The CDR3 has 17 residues. J was trimmed by 6 bases and V by 0 bases; bases with no gene match: 9. CDR3 nucleotides: TGTGCCACCAGTGATTTGGGGCGGGGGGGCAGGAGTGATACGCAGTATTTT. Its protein is CATSDLGRGGRSDTQYF.

The chain has TRBV19 and TRBJ2-5; 7 positions agree with TRBD2. V gave up 1 base and J gave up 5 bases; unmatched junction bases: 4. The CDR3 sequence is 14 residues long. Germline CDR1 and CDR2: LNHDA and SQIVND (reference sequence). CDR3 sequence (DNA): TGTGCCAGTAGTATAGCGGGGGGTCGGGAGACCCAGTACTTC. The encoded protein is CASSIAGGRETQYF.

Concerning this clone itself: Other nucleotide sequences in the sample specify the same CDR3. The chain uses TRBV30 and TRBJ2-6, with TRBD1 matching over 7 bases. The CDR3 has 16 amino acids. With V trimmed by 7 bases and J by 2 bases, 11 bases remained unmatched. CDR1 is GTSNPN and CDR2 is SVGIG in the germline V gene (reference sequence). CDR3 sequence: CAFVLQGRAGANVLTF. The CDR3, as DNA: TGTGCCTTCGTACTACAGGGGCGGGCTGGGGCCAACGTCCTGACTTTC.

The rearrangement links TRBV6-2 or TRBV6-3 to TRBJ2-1; the match to TRBD2 covers 10 bases. The length of the CDR3 is 15 residues. The ends lost 5 bases at V and 0 bases at J; junction bases unmatched: 1. From germline, CDR1 is MNHEY and CDR2 SVGEGT. In DNA, the CDR3 is TGTGCCAGCAGTGGACTAGCGGACTCCTACAATGAGCAGTTCTTC. This sequence encodes CASSGLADSYNEQFF.

The rearrangement joins TRBV6-1 to TRBJ1-1; no reliable D call. The V and J ends lost 3 bases and 0 bases respectively, with 8 bases between them. CDR1 and CDR2 (germline): MNHNS, SASEGT. The CDR3 loop spans 14 amino acids. CDR3 amino acids: CASSESNLNTEAFF. CDR3 nucleotides: TGTGCCAGCAGTGAGAGTAATCTGAACACTGAAGCTTTCTTT.

The chain links TRBV5-6 to TRBJ1-1, with TRBD1 matching 8 bases. Germline V gene sequence: CDR1 SGHDT, CDR2 YYEEEE. This CDR3 has 14 residues. V was clipped by 0 bases and J by 5 bases; unmatched bases: 3. DNA for the CDR3: TGTGCCAGCAGCTTGGGACAGGGGAAGACTGAAGCTTTCTTT. Residues: CASSLGQGKTEAFF.

V is TRBV28 and J is TRBJ1-1; weak D call: TRBD1 (6 bases). The CDR3 totals 13 residues. Germline CDR1 and CDR2: MDHEN and SYDVKM. The CDR3 bases are TGTGCTTCAAGGACAGCTCGTAACACTGAAGCTTTCTTT. Encoded protein: CASRTARNTEAFF.